These 25 T cell receptor beta chains share one sample of origin, sequenced in a study of blood T cell repertoires in COVID-19. Method: immunoSEQ multiplex PCR; TCRdb's copy keeps in-frame clones and lacks some. The table includes about 410,000 clones, 86% detected once. The specimen sequenced was peripheral blood. The receptors here all came from a woman aged 25 to 39 with active or convalescent COVID-19.

The rearrangement joins TRBV28 to TRBJ1-2, with 7 positions matching TRBD1. The germline V gene has CDR1 MDHEN and CDR2 SYDVKM. This CDR3 spans 16 amino acids. After removal of 1 base from V and 0 bases from J, the junction contained 5 bases not matched to a gene. In DNA form, the CDR3 reads TGTGCCAGCAGTTTATCCTGGGGGACAGCTAACTATGGCTACACCTTC. Translation: CASSLSWGTANYGYTF.

J is TRBJ2-1 and V is TRBV10-1; 10 bases agree with TRBD2. CDR3 length: 16 amino acids. Germline-derived CDR1 and CDR2 are WNHNN and SYGVQD (reference sequence). Trimming at V came to 0 bases and at J to 5 bases, leaving 4 bases not matched to a gene. In nucleotides, the CDR3 is TGCGCCAGCAGTGAGTCAAGCGGGAGGGCCAACAATGAGCAGTTCTTC. Translation: CASSESSGRANNEQFF.

This clone was counted a few times. The V gene is TRBV19, the J gene TRBJ2-2; D may be TRBD2 (6 bases). The CDR3 length is 18 residues. Germline-derived CDR1 and CDR2 are LNHDA and SQIVND (reference sequence). V lost 5 bases and J lost 4, with 23 bases in between. CDR3 in amino acids: CASSPAISGVSGTGELFF. The CDR3 DNA sequence: TGTGCCAGTAGTCCTGCGATCTCCGGGGTTAGCGGCACCGGGGAGCTGTTTTTT.

The chain uses TRBV18 and TRBJ1-3; unclear D gene. Germline CDR1 reads KGHSH; CDR2 reads LQKENI. The germline V and J ends were trimmed by 3 bases and 1 base, with 16 bases remaining between them. The CDR3 has 17 residues. The CDR3 is CASSPSGHLVSGNTIYF. The CDR3 DNA is TGTGCCAGCTCACCCTCCGGTCACCTAGTTTCTGGAAACACCATATATTTT.

V is TRBV5-8 and J is TRBJ2-1; 11 bases are shared with TRBD1. The CDR3 runs to 20 residues. Germline CDR1 SGHTS, CDR2 YDEGEE. Trimming took 4 bases from V and 7 from J; bases not matched to a gene: 22. The CDR3 DNA reads as TGTGCCAGCAGCACGAATCCCCGGGACAGGGGGGGAACCTTCGGGAATGAGCAGTTCTTC. Its translation: CASSTNPRDRGGTFGNEQFF.

The chain has TRBV19 and TRBJ1-4, with TRBD1 matching 9 bases. CDR1 and CDR2 (germline): LNHDA, SQIVND (reference sequence). Losses at the gene ends were 9 bases for V and 0 bases for J; bases not matched to a gene: 5. The CDR3 loop spans 15 amino acids. CDR3 in amino acids: CASRRQGATNEKLFF. In nucleotides, the CDR3 is TGTGCCAGCCGGAGACAGGGGGCAACTAATGAAAAACTGTTTTTT.

V and J are TRBV6-4 and TRBJ1-2; D remains ambiguous. Germline CDR1 MRHNA, CDR2 SNTAGT. Trimming pared 2 bases from V and 0 bases from J, leaving 10 bases between. This CDR3 spans 15 amino acids. This CDR3 reads CASSDDHSSNYGYTF. The CDR3 DNA reads as TGTGCCAGCAGTGACGACCACAGTTCTAACTATGGCTACACCTTC.

The chain is built from TRBV2 and TRBJ1-4, with 8 bases lining up with TRBD1. Trimming took 6 bases from V and 6 from J; bases not matched to a gene: 9. Germline assignment: CDR1 SNHLY and CDR2 FYNNEI. There are 15 residues in the CDR3. CDR3 nucleotide sequence: TGTGCCAGCAGGGGGCGCAGGGGGCCTGATGAAAAACTGTTTTTT. It translates to CASRGRRGPDEKLFF.

The rearrangement joins TRBV3-1 (or the pseudogene TRBV3-2) to TRBJ1-4, with 9 bases matching TRBD1. CDR1 LGHDT and CDR2 YNNKEL come from the germline V gene (reference sequence). V lost 4 bases, J lost 7 bases, and 10 bases stayed unmatched. The CDR3 covers 16 residues. CDR3 bases: TGTGCCAGCAGCCCCCTCCCCGGGACAGGGCCTGAAAAACTGTTTTTT. This encodes CASSPLPGTGPEKLFF.

This clone was observed a few times. The chain recombines TRBV4-2 with TRBJ1-1, with 11 bases lining up with TRBD1. This CDR3 region has 13 residues. V lost 5 bases to trimming and J lost 12 bases; unmatched junction nucleotides: 8. Germline CDR1 reads LGHNA; CDR2 reads YNFKEQ. The CDR3 sequence: CASSWGQGVPSFF. Here the CDR3 DNA reads TGTGCCAGCAGCTGGGGACAGGGGGTACCTTCTTTCTTT.

V gene TRBV13 combines with J gene TRBJ2-3, with a tentative D call TRBD2 (5 bases). The CDR3 covers 14 residues. The germline V and J ends were trimmed by 5 bases and 6 bases, with 15 bases remaining between them. Germline CDR1 reads PRHDT; CDR2 reads FYEKMQ (reference sequence). For the CDR3, the DNA is TGTGCCAGCAGCCAGGAGGCAACATTGGATACGCAGTATTTT. Translation gives CASSQEATLDTQYF.

The J gene is TRBJ1-2, the V gene TRBV5-1; tentatively, D is TRBD1 (5 bases). Trimming shortened V by 0 bases and J by 2 bases, and 11 bases separated the two germline ends. Looked up from germline, CDR1 is SGHRS and CDR2 is YFSETQ. The CDR3 is 15 residues long. In nucleotides, the CDR3 is TGCGCCAGCAGCTTGGAGGGGTTCGTGAACTATGGCTACACCTTC. Translated, it gives CASSLEGFVNYGYTF.

This chain connects TRBV2 to TRBJ1-2; TRBD1 matches at 12 bases. The CDR3 has 16 amino acids. V trimming: 4 bases; J trimming: 3 bases; junction bases outside the gene matches: 6. CDR1 and CDR2 (germline): SNHLY, FYNNEI. The CDR3 nucleotides read TGTGCCAGCAGTGTACATAGGGACAGGGGGCACTATGGCTACACCTTC. Translated: CASSVHRDRGHYGYTF.

The CDR3 nucleotides are TGTGCCAGCTCGGACCAGAGGGATCAGCCCCAGCATTTT. It codes for CASSDQRDQPQHF. The chain links TRBV19 to TRBJ1-5; D remains ambiguous. This CDR3 is 13 amino acids long. The V gene lost 9 bases and the J gene lost 5 bases, with 14 bases spanning the gap. Germline values: CDR1 LNHDA, CDR2 SQIVND (reference sequence).

J is TRBJ2-7 and V is TRBV9; no firm D call. The V and J ends lost 0 bases and 4 bases respectively, with 5 bases between them. The germline CDR1 and CDR2 sequences are SGDLS and YYNGEE. This CDR3 comprises 12 residues. The CDR3 sequence is CASSVGGYEQYF. CDR3 DNA sequence: TGTGCCAGCAGCGTAGGAGGTTACGAGCAGTACTTC.

This sequence joins TRBV11-2 and TRBJ2-5; 10 bases align to TRBD2. Per the germline V gene, CDR1 is SGHAT and CDR2 is FQNNGV. The CDR3 has 16 amino acids. The junction had 4 bases not matched to a gene; V was cut back by 1 base and J by 2 bases. CDR3 protein: CASSLVYSGGQETQYF. Here the CDR3 DNA reads TGTGCCAGCAGCTTAGTTTATAGCGGGGGGCAAGAGACCCAGTACTTC.

This clone was found a few times. This chain joins TRBV4-1 and TRBJ1-5, with D perhaps TRBD1 (6 bases). The V end lost 0 bases, the J end lost 4 bases, and 16 bases lay between the germline ends. Looked up from germline, CDR1 is MGHRA and CDR2 is YSYEKL. The CDR3 spans 17 residues. In DNA form, the CDR3 reads TGCGCCAGCAGCCAAGATCCCCGTCTGGGGGCGAATCAGCCCCAGCATTTT. It yields the protein CASSQDPRLGANQPQHF.

The CDR3 nucleotides are TGTGCCAGCAGTTTCAACAGGGGGGAACCCACCTTC. Translation: CASSFNRGEPTF. The V call is TRBV12-3 or TRBV12-4, the J call TRBJ1-2; 8 nucleotides align to TRBD1. The CDR3 is 12 residues long. J was trimmed by 13 bases and V by 3 bases; bases with no gene match: 7.

The rearrangement links TRBV7-9 to TRBJ2-7; 11 nucleotides align to TRBD2. This CDR3 has 16 residues. Germline CDR1 and CDR2: SEHNR and FQNEAQ (reference sequence). V was pared by 5 bases and J by 1 base, with 7 bases of the junction left unmatched. The chain's CDR3 is CASSPGTSGLSYEQYF. The CDR3 bases are TGTGCCAGCAGCCCCGGGACTAGCGGACTGTCCTACGAGCAGTACTTC.

The chain combines TRBV29-1 with TRBJ2-1; D is unresolved. V lost 1 base to trimming and J lost 7 bases, with 8 bases between them. CDR1 SQVTM and CDR2 ANQGSEA come from the germline V gene. This CDR3 is 12 amino acids long. Here the CDR3 DNA reads TGCAGCGTTGAAGCCCTAGAGAATGAGCAGTTCTTC. Its protein product is CSVEALENEQFF.

V usage is TRBV21-1 and J usage is TRBJ1-3; TRBD1 reflects the table's D call only, with no check against the DNA. TRBV21-1 is designated a pseudogene. This CDR3 spans 18 amino acids. The CDR3 DNA reads as TGTGCCAGCAGCAAATTCCGGGACAGGGCCCCCTCTGGAAACACCATATATTTT. It codes for CASSKFRDRAPSGNTIYF.

The J gene is TRBJ2-4, the V gene TRBV4-2; TRBD2 matches 15 bases. Unmatched junction bases numbered 12, after V lost 0 bases and J lost 9 bases. This CDR3 spans 19 amino acids. The germline V gene has CDR1 LGHNA and CDR2 YNFKEQ. The CDR3 nucleotides read TGTGCCAGCAGCCAAGATCTCGGGACTAGCGGGGGGTACCCGGCCATTCAGTACTTC. It yields the protein CASSQDLGTSGGYPAIQYF.

The chain employs TRBV20-1 and TRBJ1-2; D ambiguous. The V gene lost 6 bases and the J gene lost 8 bases, with 16 bases spanning the gap. The germline CDR1 and CDR2 sequences are DFQATT and SNEGSKA (reference sequence). This CDR3 region has 12 residues. The CDR3 protein is CSASTVVGGYTF. The CDR3, as DNA: TGCAGTGCCAGTACAGTGGTTGGGGGCTACACCTTC.

V and J are TRBV25-1 and TRBJ2-7; the D gene is possibly TRBD1 (5 bases). The CDR3 is made up of 13 amino acids. V dropped 8 bases and J dropped 0 bases, with 11 bases sitting between them. Germline V lookup: CDR1 MGHDK, CDR2 SYGVNS. CDR3 in DNA: TGTGCCAGCCTGGACAAGGACTCCTACGAGCAGTACTTC. This sequence encodes CASLDKDSYEQYF.

The chain joins TRBV30 to TRBJ1-2; the D is unclear. Germline V gene data show CDR1 as GTSNPN and CDR2 as SVGIG (reference sequence). The CDR3 spans 12 residues. The CDR3 DNA reads TGTGCTCGGATCGACCCAGGAAATGGCTACACCTTC. Its protein product is CARIDPGNGYTF. The whole variable domain, filled in from reference TRBV30 and TRBJ1-2, reads SQTIHQWPATLVQPVGSPLSLECTVEGTSNPNLYWYRQAAGRGLQLLFYSVGIGQISSEVPQNLSASRPQDRQFILSSKKLLLSDSGFYLCARIDPGNGYTFGSGTRLTVV.